This T cell receptor (beta chain) was recorded in a study of tumour-infiltrating T cells in Burkitt lymphoma. This clone came up a few times. V was trimmed by 6 bases and J by 8 bases, leaving 10 bases between them. The CDR3 has 10 residues. CDR1 and CDR2 from the germline V gene are DFQATT and SNEGSKA (reference sequence). TCRdb's table, derived via immunoSEQ multiplex PCR, lists solely in-frame clones and lacks some. The repertoire includes some 1,700 clones, under 50% of them detected once, and roughly 2.4% sits in the top ten. The receptor was isolated from a human donor with Burkitt lymphoma. Sequencing was carried out using tumor tissue. The chain couples TRBV20-1 to TRBJ1-2, with D uncertain. The CDR3 spells CSAGMDGYTF. In nucleotides, the CDR3 is TGCAGTGCAGGGATGGACGGCTACACCTTC.